Listed below are T cell receptor beta chains from one sample, sequenced in a study of T cell responses to AZD1222 COVID-19 vaccine. The data were produced by immunoSEQ multiplex PCR, yet TCRdb's version contains in-frame clones alone and is incomplete. The table includes roughly 100,000 clones, approximately 88% detected once. This specimen consisted of peripheral blood, obtained on day 0 of AZD1222 vaccination. The receptor set was obtained from an adult in good health. CDR3s include the opening cysteine and the closing phenylalanine or tryptophan. Each record gives: clone size, D gene, J gene, V gene, CDR3 protein, CDR3 DNA. D genes are given only for firm matches. The size of a clone is reported for some rows only, either as once, few or many, or as a class for expanded clones.

.,TRBD1,TRBJ1-2,TRBV25-1,CASSKDRGHIYGYTF,TGTGCCAGCAGTAAAGACAGGGGGCATATCTATGGCTACACCTTC
.,.,TRBJ2-1,TRBV20-1,CSASSNNEQFF,TGCAGTGCTTCCTCGAACAATGAGCAGTTCTTC
once,.,TRBJ1-2,TRBV12-1,CASSPQTVSYGYTF,TGTGCCAGCAGCCCACAGACAGTGAGCTATGGCTACACCTTC
.,.,TRBJ1-2,TRBV12-3/TRBV12-4,CASSLTASGGYTF,TGTGCCAGCAGTTTAACAGCGAGTGGCGGCTACACCTTC
few,TRBD1,TRBJ2-1,TRBV24-1,CATSGVGTGPYNEQFF,TGTGCCACCAGTGGGGTGGGGACAGGGCCCTACAATGAGCAGTTCTTC
.,.,TRBJ1-2,TRBV10-3,CAISESKEGGGYGYTF,TGTGCCATCAGTGAGTCGAAAGAAGGAGGTGGCTATGGCTACACCTTC
.,.,TRBJ2-7,TRBV5-5,CASSLIGTYYEQYF,TGTGCCAGCAGCTTGATTGGGACATACTACGAGCAGTACTTC
.,.,TRBJ2-4,TRBV7-2,CASSYLDTIQYF,TGTGCCAGCAGCTATCTGGACACCATTCAGTACTTC
.,.,TRBJ2-3,TRBV9,CASSVAAWGSTDTQYF,TGTGCCAGCAGCGTAGCGGCTTGGGGGAGCACAGATACGCAGTATTTT
.,.,TRBJ1-2,TRBV3-1/TRBV3-2,CASSPAGTPGGYTF,TGTGCCAGCAGCCCCGCCGGGACCCCGGGGGGCTACACCTTC
once,.,TRBJ2-2,TRBV5-4,CASSPNTGELFF,TGTGCCAGCAGCCCGAACACCGGGGAGCTGTTTTTT
once,TRBD1,TRBJ1-1,TRBV12-3/TRBV12-4,CASTYRDRSEAFF,TGTGCCAGCACCTACAGGGACAGGTCAGAAGCTTTCTTT
.,.,TRBJ1-5,TRBV1,CTSSGGDGPPQHF,TGCACCAGCAGCGGAGGGGATGGTCCGCCCCAGCATTTT
once,TRBD1,TRBJ2-7,TRBV10-1,CASSESAGTAYEQYF,TGCGCCAGCAGTGAGTCGGCAGGGACAGCCTACGAGCAGTACTTC
.,.,TRBJ2-5,TRBV24-1,CATSGPLEETQYF,TGTGCCACCAGTGGGCCCTTAGAAGAGACCCAGTACTTC
.,.,TRBJ1-6,TRBV7-8,CASSPDRLTPLHF,TGTGCCAGCAGCCCAGACAGACTTACACCCCTCCACTTT
.,.,TRBJ1-2,TRBV16,CASSREDGYGYTF,TGTGCCAGCAGCCGCGAGGACGGCTATGGCTACACCTTC
.,.,TRBJ2-1,TRBV19,CASATSYNEQFF,TGTGCCAGTGCTACTTCATACAATGAGCAGTTCTTC
once,TRBD2,TRBJ2-1,TRBV19,CASSIDSGGAENEQFF,TGTGCCAGTAGTATTGATAGCGGGGGGGCGGAGAATGAGCAGTTCTTC
.,.,TRBJ1-2,TRBV5-1,CASSLGPTANYGYTF,TGCGCCAGCAGCTTGGGTCCCACCGCTAACTATGGCTACACCTTC